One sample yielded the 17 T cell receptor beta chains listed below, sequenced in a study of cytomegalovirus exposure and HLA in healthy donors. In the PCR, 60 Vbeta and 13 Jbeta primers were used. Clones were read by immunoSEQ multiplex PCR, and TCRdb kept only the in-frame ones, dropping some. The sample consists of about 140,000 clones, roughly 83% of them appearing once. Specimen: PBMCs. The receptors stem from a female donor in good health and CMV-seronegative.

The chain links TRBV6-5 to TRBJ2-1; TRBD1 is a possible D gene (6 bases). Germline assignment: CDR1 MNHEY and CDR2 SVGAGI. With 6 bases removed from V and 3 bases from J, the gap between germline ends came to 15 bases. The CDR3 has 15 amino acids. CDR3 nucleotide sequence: TGTGCCAGCAGGCGCAGGGGAGCTAACTACAATGAGCAGTTCTTC. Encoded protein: CASRRRGANYNEQFF.

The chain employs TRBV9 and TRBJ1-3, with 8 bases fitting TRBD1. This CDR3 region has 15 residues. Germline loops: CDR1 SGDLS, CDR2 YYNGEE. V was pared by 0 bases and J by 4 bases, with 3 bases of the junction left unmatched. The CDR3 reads CASSVGQGSGNTIYF. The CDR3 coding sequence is TGTGCCAGCAGCGTAGGACAGGGGTCGGGAAACACCATATATTTT.

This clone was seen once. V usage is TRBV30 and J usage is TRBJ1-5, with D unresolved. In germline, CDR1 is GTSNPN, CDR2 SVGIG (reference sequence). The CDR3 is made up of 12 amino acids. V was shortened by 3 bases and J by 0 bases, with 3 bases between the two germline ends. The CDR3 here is CAWSGSNQPQHF. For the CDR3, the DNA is TGTGCCTGGAGCGGTAGCAATCAGCCCCAGCATTTT.

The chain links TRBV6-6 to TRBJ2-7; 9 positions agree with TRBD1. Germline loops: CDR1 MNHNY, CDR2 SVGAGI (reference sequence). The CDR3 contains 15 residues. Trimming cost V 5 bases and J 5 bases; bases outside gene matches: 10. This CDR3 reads CASSQRDRAKDEQYF. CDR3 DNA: TGTGCCAGCAGTCAGAGGGACAGGGCCAAGGACGAGCAGTACTTC.

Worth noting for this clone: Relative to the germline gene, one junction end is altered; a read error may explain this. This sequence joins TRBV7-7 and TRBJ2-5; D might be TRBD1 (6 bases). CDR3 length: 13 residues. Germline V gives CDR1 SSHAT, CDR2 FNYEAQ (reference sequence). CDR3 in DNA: TGTGCTAGCAGCTCGGGACACAGGGAGACCCAGTACTTC. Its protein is CASSSGHRETQYF. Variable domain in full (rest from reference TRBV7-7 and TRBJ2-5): GAGVSQSPRYKVTKRGQDVTLRCDPISSHATLYWYQQALGQGPEFLTYFNYEAQPDKSGLPSDRFSAERPEGSISTLTIQRTEQRDSAMYRCASSSGHRETQYFGPGTRLLVL.

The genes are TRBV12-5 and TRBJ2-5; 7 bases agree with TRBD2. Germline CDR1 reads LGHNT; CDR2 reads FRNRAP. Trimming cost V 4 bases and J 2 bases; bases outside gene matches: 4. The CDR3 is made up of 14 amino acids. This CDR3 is CASGSPRGQETQYF. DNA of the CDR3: TGTGCTAGTGGTTCGCCGCGGGGGCAAGAGACCCAGTACTTC.

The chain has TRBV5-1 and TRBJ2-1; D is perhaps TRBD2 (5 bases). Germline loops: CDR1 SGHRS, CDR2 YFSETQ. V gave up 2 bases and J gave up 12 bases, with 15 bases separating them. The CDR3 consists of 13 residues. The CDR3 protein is CASSFDYHPSQFF. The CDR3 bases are TGCGCCAGCAGCTTCGACTACCACCCATCGCAGTTCTTC.

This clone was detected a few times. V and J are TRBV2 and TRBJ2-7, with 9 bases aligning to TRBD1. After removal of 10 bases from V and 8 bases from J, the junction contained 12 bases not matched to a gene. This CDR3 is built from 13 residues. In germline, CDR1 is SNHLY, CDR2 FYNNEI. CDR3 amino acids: CATWTGDLIKQYF. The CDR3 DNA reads TGTGCCACCTGGACAGGGGATTTAATAAAGCAGTACTTC.

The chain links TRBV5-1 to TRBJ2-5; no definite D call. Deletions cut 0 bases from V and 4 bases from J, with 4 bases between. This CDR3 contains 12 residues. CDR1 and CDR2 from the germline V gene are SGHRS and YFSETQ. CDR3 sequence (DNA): TGCGCCAGCAGCTTGGATCGAGAGACCCAGTACTTC. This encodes CASSLDRETQYF.

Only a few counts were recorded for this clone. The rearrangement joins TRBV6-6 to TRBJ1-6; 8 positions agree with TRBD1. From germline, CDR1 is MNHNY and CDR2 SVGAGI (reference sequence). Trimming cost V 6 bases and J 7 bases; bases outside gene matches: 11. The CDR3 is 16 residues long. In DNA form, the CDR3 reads TGTGCCAGCAGCGGACAACAGGGGGTGGGGAATTCACCCCTCCACTTT. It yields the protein CASSGQQGVGNSPLHF.

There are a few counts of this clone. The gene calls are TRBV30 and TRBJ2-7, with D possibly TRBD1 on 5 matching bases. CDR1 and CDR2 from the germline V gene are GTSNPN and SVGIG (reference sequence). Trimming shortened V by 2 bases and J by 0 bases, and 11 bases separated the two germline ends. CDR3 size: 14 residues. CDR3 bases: TGTGCCTGGAGTTCAGGGCCGAGCTCCTACGAGCAGTACTTC. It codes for CAWSSGPSSYEQYF.

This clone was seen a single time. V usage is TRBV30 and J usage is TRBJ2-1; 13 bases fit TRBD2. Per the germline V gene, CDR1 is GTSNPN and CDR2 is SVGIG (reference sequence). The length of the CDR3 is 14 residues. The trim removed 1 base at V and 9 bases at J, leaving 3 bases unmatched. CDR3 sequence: CAWSGLAGGSEQFF. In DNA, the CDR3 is TGTGCCTGGAGTGGACTAGCGGGAGGAAGTGAGCAGTTCTTC.

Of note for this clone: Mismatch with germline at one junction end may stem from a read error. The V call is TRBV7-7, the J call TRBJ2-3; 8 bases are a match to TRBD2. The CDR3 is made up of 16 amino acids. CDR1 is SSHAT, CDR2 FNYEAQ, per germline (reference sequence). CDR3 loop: CASSPGGGLATDTQYF. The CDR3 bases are TGTGCTAGCAGCCCCGGGGGAGGACTAGCTACAGATACGCAGTATTTT. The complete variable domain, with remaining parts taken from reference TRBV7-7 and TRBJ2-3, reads GAGVSQSPRYKVTKRGQDVTLRCDPISSHATLYWYQQALGQGPEFLTYFNYEAQPDKSGLPSDRFSAERPEGSISTLTIQRTEQRDSAMYRCASSPGGGLATDTQYFGPGTRLTVL.

The CDR3 nucleotides read TGTGCCAGCAGCCCCCTGGCGGGAGGGCCCTCCTACAATGAGCAGTTCTTC. This translates into CASSPLAGGPSYNEQFF. The chain links TRBV14 to TRBJ2-1; TRBD2 agrees at 9 bases. The germline V gene has CDR1 SGHDN and CDR2 FVKESK. This CDR3 is 17 amino acids long. The J segment lost 0 bases and the V segment lost 4 bases, leaving 7 bases of the junction unmatched.

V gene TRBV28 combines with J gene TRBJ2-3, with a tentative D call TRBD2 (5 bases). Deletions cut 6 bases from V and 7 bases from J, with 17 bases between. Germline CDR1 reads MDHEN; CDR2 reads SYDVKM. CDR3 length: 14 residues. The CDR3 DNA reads TGTGCCAGCAGGCTTCTTGGGGAGATCCATACGCAGTATTTT. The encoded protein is CASRLLGEIHTQYF.

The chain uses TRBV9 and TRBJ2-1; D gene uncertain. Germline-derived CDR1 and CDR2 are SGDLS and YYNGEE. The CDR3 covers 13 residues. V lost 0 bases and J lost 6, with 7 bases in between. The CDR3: CASSVGGSNEQFF. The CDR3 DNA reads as TGTGCCAGCAGCGTAGGCGGAAGCAATGAGCAGTTCTTC.

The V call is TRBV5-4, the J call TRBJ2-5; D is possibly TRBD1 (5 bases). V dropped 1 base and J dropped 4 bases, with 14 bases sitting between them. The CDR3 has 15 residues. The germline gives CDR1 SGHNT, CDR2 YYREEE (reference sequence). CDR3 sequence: CASSLSVRAAETQYF. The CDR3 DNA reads TGTGCCAGCAGCTTGAGCGTCAGGGCAGCAGAGACCCAGTACTTC.